The sequence of this T cell receptor (beta chain) was determined in a study of blood T cell repertoires in COVID-19. Study at large: Researchers got acute and convalescent COVID-19 samples from the United States, Italy and Spain. PBMCs, B-cell-depleted T cells, or T cells provided the cDNA or gDNA that made up the material.

In the source study's methods: Scientists estimated how many nucleated cells there were by amplifying reference gene primers. Only in-frame clones appear in the TCRdb table, and some are missing; sequencing was by immunoSEQ multiplex PCR. V and J calls and clone size are as listed in that table; D and trimming were resolved from the DNA. The repertoire consists of about 62,000 clones, with under 80% occurring once and the leading ten covering 15% to 20%. The germline CDR1 and CDR2 sequences are GTSNPN and SVGIG (reference sequence). Trimming cost V 5 bases and J 8 bases; bases outside gene matches: 15. This CDR3 has 16 residues.

The clonotype was recovered from a man aged 60 to 69 with acute or convalescent COVID-19. The V and J genes are TRBV30 and TRBJ2-1; 10 bases align to TRBD2. Sequenced input: peripheral blood. The CDR3 protein is CAWEGTSARSIDEQFF. In DNA, the CDR3 is TGTGCCTGGGAAGGGACTAGCGCTAGGTCAATAGATGAGCAGTTCTTC.